Presented here are 7 T cell receptor beta chains from one specimen sequenced in a study of blood T cell repertoires in COVID-19 (dated by TCRdb to the early 2020s). The library was prepared using the immunoSEQ multiplex PCR assay. The source is immuneACCESS, and TCRdb retained only in-frame sequences with V and J called. Part of the clones is not carried over; for the studies checked, unresolved V genes explain less than half of this, and the remainder is unexplained. This sample comprises approximately 72,000 clones, approximately 85% of them detected only once. The top ten clones comprise roughly 40% of the sample. The sequenced material came from peripheral blood. These receptors were obtained from a woman aged 80 or older with active or convalescent COVID-19.

This clone has only a few counts. The gene calls are TRBV2 and TRBJ1-6; 7 nucleotides match TRBD1. The CDR3 has 15 residues. Germline values: CDR1 SNHLY, CDR2 FYNNEI. V shed 11 bases, J shed 5 bases, and the junction held 12 bases outside the gene matches. The CDR3 loop is CAGGRTGNHNSPLHF. Here the CDR3 DNA reads TGTGCCGGGGGGAGGACAGGAAATCATAATTCACCCCTCCACTTT.

The J gene is TRBJ2-3, the V gene TRBV19; 12 bases are shared with TRBD1. The length of the CDR3 is 18 residues. CDR1 is LNHDA, CDR2 SQIVND, per germline (reference sequence). The junction had 11 bases not matched to a gene; V was cut back by 1 base and J by 6 bases. This CDR3 reads CASSIVGPGTGGEDTQYF. The CDR3 coding sequence is TGTGCCAGTAGTATAGTTGGCCCCGGGACAGGGGGCGAGGATACGCAGTATTTT.

For the CDR3, the DNA is TGTGCCAGCAGCACGAAAGAGGACAGGGACATCCACGAGCAGTACTTC. This sequence encodes CASSTKEDRDIHEQYF. The chain employs TRBV5-4 and TRBJ2-7; 8 bases fit TRBD1. The CDR3 has 16 amino acids. V lost 4 bases, J lost 5 bases, and 14 bases stayed unmatched. The germline CDR1 and CDR2 sequences are SGHNT and YYREEE (reference sequence).

The chain joins TRBV5-1 to TRBJ2-5, with a possible D match to TRBD1 (6 bases). The CDR3 contains 14 residues. V gave up 2 bases and J gave up 4 bases, with 12 bases separating them. The germline V gene has CDR1 SGHRS and CDR2 YFSETQ. The CDR3 region is CASSLQGPGETQYF. The CDR3 nucleotides are TGCGCCAGCAGCTTACAGGGTCCGGGAGAGACCCAGTACTTC.

The chain is built from TRBV25-1 and TRBJ1-2, with a tentative D call TRBD1 (5 bases). The germline CDR1 and CDR2 sequences are MGHDK and SYGVNS. V was clipped by 1 base and J by 5 bases, with 8 bases between them. This CDR3 comprises 13 residues. CDR3 loop: CASSELRQYGYTF. CDR3 nucleotide sequence: TGTGCCAGCAGTGAATTGAGACAGTATGGCTACACCTTC.

The V and J genes are TRBV7-2 and TRBJ2-6; 9 positions match TRBD1. Unmatched junction bases numbered 5, after V lost 5 bases and J lost 0 bases. CDR1 and CDR2 (germline): SGHTA, FQGNSA. CDR3 length: 17 residues. The DNA for the CDR3 is TGTGCCAGCAGCCCTGGGACAGGGAACTCTGGGGCCAACGTCCTGACTTTC. Translating gives CASSPGTGNSGANVLTF. Full variable domain (missing parts from reference TRBV7-2 and TRBJ2-6): GAGVSQSPSNKVTEKGKDVELRCDPISGHTALYWYRQSLGQGLEFLIYFQGNSAPDKSGLPSDRFSAERTGGSVSTLTIQRTQQEDSAVYLCASSPGTGNSGANVLTFGAGSRLTVL.

V is TRBV2 and J is TRBJ2-1, with D tentatively TRBD1 (6 bases). The CDR3 has 13 residues. CDR1 is SNHLY, CDR2 FYNNEI, per germline. The V gene lost 7 bases and the J gene lost 8 bases, with 15 bases spanning the gap. This CDR3 reads CASTDGTSYEQFF. CDR3 nucleotides: TGTGCCAGCACCGACGGGACAAGCTATGAGCAGTTCTTC.